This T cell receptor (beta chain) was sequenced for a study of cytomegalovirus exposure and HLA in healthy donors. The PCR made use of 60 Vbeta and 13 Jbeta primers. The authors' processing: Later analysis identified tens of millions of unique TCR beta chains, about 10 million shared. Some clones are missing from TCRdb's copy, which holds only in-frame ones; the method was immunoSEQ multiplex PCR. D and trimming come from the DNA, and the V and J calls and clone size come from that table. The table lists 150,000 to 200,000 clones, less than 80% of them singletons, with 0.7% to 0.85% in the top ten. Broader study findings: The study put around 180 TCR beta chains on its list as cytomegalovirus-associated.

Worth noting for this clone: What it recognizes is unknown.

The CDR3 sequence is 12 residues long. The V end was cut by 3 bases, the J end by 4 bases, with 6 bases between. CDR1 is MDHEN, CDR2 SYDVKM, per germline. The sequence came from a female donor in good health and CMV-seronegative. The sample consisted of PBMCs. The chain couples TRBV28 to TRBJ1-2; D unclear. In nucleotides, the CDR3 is TGTGCCAGCAGTTTGAGGTTCTATGGCTACACCTTC. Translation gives CASSLRFYGYTF.